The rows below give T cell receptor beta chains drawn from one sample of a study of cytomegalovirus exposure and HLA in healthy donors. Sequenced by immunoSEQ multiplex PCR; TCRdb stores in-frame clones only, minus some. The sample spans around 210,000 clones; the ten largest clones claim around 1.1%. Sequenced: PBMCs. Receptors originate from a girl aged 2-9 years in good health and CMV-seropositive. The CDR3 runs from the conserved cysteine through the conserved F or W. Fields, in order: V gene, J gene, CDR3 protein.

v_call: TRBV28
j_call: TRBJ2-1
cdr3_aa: CASSPPPRYNEQFF

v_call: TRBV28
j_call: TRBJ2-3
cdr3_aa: CASSSSGITDTQYF

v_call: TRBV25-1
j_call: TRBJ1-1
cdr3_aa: CASSGGQGPEAFF

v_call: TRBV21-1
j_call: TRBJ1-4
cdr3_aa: CASSTGQATRDRKLFF

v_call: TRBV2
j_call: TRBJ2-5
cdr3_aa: CASSDRRGETQYF

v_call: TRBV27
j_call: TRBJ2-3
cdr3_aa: CASTRGTGYTDTQYF

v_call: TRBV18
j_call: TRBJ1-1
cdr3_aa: CASVQPNTEAFF

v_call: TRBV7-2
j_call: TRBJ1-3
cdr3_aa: CASSQPSAGNTIYF

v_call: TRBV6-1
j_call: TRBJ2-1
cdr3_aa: CASSERLAGGSSYNEQFF

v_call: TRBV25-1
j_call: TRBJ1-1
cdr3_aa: CASSESTGVNTEAFF

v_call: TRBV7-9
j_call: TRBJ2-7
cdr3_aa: CASSPEGLSTLSYEQYF

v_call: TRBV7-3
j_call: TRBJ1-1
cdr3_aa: CASSFGGKNTEAFF

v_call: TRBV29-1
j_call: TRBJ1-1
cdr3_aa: CSVDYGGNTEAFF

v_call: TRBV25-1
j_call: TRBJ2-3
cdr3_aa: CASSGGGTDTQYF

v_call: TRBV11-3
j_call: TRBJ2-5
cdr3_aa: CASSGHKQETQYF

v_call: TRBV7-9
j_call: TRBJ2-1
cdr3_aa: CASREGLTGFNTALKFF

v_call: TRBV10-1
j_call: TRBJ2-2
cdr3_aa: CASRGAPPGGELFF

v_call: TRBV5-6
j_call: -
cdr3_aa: CASSLLWIAGASYEQYF

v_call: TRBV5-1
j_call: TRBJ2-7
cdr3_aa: CASSLAKSSQKLAGEYEQYF

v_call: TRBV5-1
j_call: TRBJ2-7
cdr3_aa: CASSPVGRGIYEQYF

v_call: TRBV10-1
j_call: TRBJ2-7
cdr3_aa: CASSESGGGEQYF

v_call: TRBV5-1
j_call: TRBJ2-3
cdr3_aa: CASSLEASGSTDTQYF

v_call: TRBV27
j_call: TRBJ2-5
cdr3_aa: CASSFSRGRETQYF

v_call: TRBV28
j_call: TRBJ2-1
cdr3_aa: CASSSLSYNEQFF

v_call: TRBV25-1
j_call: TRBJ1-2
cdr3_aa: CASSERAGTGSDYGYTF

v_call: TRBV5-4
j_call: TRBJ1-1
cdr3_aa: CASSTTQGARTEAFF

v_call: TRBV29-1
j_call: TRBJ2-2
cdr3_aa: CSALGQGGGELFF

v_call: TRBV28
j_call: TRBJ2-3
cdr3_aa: CASSAGAYSTDTQYF

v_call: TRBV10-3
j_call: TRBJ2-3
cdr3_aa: CAISGTSGTDTQYF

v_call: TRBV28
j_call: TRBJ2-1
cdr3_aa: CASSLQAVSSYNEQFF

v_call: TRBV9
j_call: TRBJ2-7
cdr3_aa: CASSLGTSGSYEQYF

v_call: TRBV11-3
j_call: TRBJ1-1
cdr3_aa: CASSRTGNTEAFF

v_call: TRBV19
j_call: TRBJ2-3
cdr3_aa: CASSITLAGGLTDTQYF

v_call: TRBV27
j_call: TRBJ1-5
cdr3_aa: CASSFAARDKPQHF

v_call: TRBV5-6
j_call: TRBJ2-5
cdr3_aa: CASSLTSLQETQYF

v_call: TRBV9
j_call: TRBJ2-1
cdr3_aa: CASSPTSGAYNEQFF

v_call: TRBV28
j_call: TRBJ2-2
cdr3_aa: CASSTPGLVTGELFF

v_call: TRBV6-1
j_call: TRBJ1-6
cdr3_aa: CASSEGRGHNSPLHF

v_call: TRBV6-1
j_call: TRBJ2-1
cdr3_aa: CASISGLAGFDEQFF

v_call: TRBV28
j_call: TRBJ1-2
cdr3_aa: CASSLALGATYGYTF

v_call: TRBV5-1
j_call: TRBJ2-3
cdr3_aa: CASSLLLRDPSTDTQYF

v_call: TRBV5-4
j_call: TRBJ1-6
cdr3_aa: CASSLSGQGGSPLHF

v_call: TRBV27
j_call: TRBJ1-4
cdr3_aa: CASSPLGQNEKLFF

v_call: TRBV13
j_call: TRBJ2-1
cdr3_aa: CASSSPEGPYNEQFF

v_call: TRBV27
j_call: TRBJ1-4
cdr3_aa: CASSCPGQGRTNEKLFF

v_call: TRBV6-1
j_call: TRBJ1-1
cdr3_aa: CASSAQGKGEAFF

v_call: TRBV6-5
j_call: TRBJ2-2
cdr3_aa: CASSLTGEGTGELFF

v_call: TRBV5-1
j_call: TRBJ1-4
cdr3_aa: CATARDVNEKLFF